What follows are 9 T cell receptor beta chains derived from one specimen sequenced in a study of control samples from healthy donors and cancer patients. Measured with immunoSEQ multiplex PCR; TCRdb has only the in-frame clones, and not every one. The sample lists fewer than 300,000 clones; roughly 80% were seen once. The sequenced sample was PBMCs. These receptors all come from a woman in her sixties or seventies with lung cancer.

V is TRBV13 and J is TRBJ1-5, with D maybe TRBD1 (5 bases). Trimming removed 4 bases from V and 13 bases from J, with 26 bases in between. Germline V lookup: CDR1 PRHDT, CDR2 FYEKMQ (reference sequence). The CDR3 runs to 16 residues. The CDR3 here is CASSSHRDGSSSQQHF. The CDR3 region has the DNA TGTGCCAGCAGCTCCCACCGGGACGGCAGCAGCAGTCAACAGCATTTT.

The chain couples TRBV5-1 to TRBJ2-7; 7 positions agree with TRBD1. Germline CDR1 reads SGHRS; CDR2 reads YFSETQ. J was trimmed by 3 bases and V by 4 bases; bases with no gene match: 13. The CDR3 covers 16 residues. This CDR3 reads CASSLSVRQGVYEQYF. The DNA for the CDR3 is TGCGCCAGCAGCCTTTCCGTCAGACAGGGAGTCTACGAGCAGTACTTC.

The table lists this clone with a count of one. This chain connects TRBV9 to TRBJ1-2; 7 bases are shared with TRBD1. With V trimmed by 4 bases and J by 2 bases, 8 bases remained unmatched. The CDR3 runs to 15 residues. Germline loops: CDR1 SGDLS, CDR2 YYNGEE. CDR3 residues: CASSLTGTANYGYTF. The CDR3 DNA follows: TGTGCCAGCAGCCTAACCGGGACAGCGAACTATGGCTACACCTTC.

The gene calls are TRBV5-6 and TRBJ1-2; TRBD1 matches 8 bases. V gave up 4 bases and J gave up 4 bases; unmatched junction bases: 9. Germline CDR1 and CDR2: SGHDT and YYEEEE. The CDR3 is made up of 15 amino acids. The CDR3 sequence: CASSPRTGKSYGYTF. Here the CDR3 DNA reads TGTGCCAGCAGCCCGAGGACAGGGAAGTCCTATGGCTACACCTTC.

V gene TRBV3-1 (or the pseudogene TRBV3-2) combines with J gene TRBJ1-1; D gene ambiguous. CDR1 and CDR2 from the germline V gene are LGHDT and YNNKEL (reference sequence). The germline V and J ends were trimmed by 2 bases and 2 bases, with 9 bases remaining between them. The CDR3 spans 14 residues. The CDR3 loop reads CASSQTQLNTEAFF. In nucleotides, the CDR3 is TGTGCCAGCAGCCAAACGCAGCTAAACACTGAAGCTTTCTTT.

This clone was counted a single time. The chain is built from TRBV5-6 and TRBJ1-1; tentative D call: TRBD1 (5 bases). Germline loops: CDR1 SGHDT, CDR2 YYEEEE. V dropped 1 base and J dropped 2 bases, with 12 bases sitting between them. This CDR3 has 15 residues. The CDR3 nucleotides read TGTGCCAGCAGCTTGATGGCAGGGTCCAACACTGAAGCTTTCTTT. Protein sequence: CASSLMAGSNTEAFF.

This rearrangement joins TRBV6-5 to TRBJ2-3; D perhaps matches TRBD2 (7 bases). The CDR3 has 15 amino acids. Per the germline V gene, CDR1 is MNHEY and CDR2 is SVGAGI. Trimming shortened V by 4 bases and J by 6 bases, and 17 bases separated the two germline ends. As DNA, the CDR3 is TGTGCCAGCAGTTTGGGGCGGGGGCCAGGGGATACGCAGTATTTT. Encoded protein: CASSLGRGPGDTQYF.

The J gene is TRBJ2-2, the V gene TRBV15; TRBD1 matches 10 bases. Germline CDR1 reads LNHNV; CDR2 reads YYDKDF (reference sequence). This CDR3 is 16 amino acids long. The ends lost 3 bases at V and 7 bases at J; junction bases unmatched: 8. The CDR3 DNA reads as TGTGCCACCAGCAGCGGAAGACAGGGGGCAAGCGGGGAGCTGTTTTTT. Translating gives CATSSGRQGASGELFF.

In this sample, this clone turned up once. Other DNA sequences from this sample encode an identical CDR3 as well. V gene TRBV7-9 combines with J gene TRBJ2-7; D is unclear. Germline CDR1 SEHNR, CDR2 FQNEAQ (reference sequence). Trimming removed 0 bases from V and 1 base from J, with 4 bases in between. The CDR3 consists of 13 residues. In nucleotides, the CDR3 is TGTGCCAGCAGCTTAGCAGGATCCTACGAGCAGTACTTC. Translation: CASSLAGSYEQYF.